Given below is one T cell receptor (beta chain) in context. Its antigen is unknown. The data originate from a study of shared clonotypes between healthy human individuals. Whole-study findings and limits: What rarefaction showed was incomplete sorted-subset sequencing despite large depth. Sequencing depth was predicted to influence how clonotypes are shared among donors.

J was trimmed by 2 bases and V by 6 bases; bases with no gene match: 18. The CDR3 totals 19 residues. CDR1 and CDR2 (germline): KGHSH, LQKENI. As handled by the study authors: ImmunoSEQ yielded junction-only sequences lacking quality scores, so filtering differed. TCRdb keeps only in-frame clones here, not all; method: immunoSEQ multiplex PCR. That table is the source of V, J and clone size, and D and trimming were worked out from the DNA. The sample includes roughly 2,300,000 clones, less than 95% seen only once; the top ten take 0.3% to 0.4%. The V call is TRBV18, the J call TRBJ2-1; 8 bases agree with TRBD2. The sequence was collected from a man in his late teens or twenties in good health. Some clones in this sample may be carry-over from other donors' samples. The sample comprised naive CD4+ T cells from PBMCs. Specified subset: CD45RA+ positively selected. This chain's CDR3 is CASSTRGLSGRGTYNEQFF. In DNA form, the CDR3 reads TGTGCCAGCTCCACCAGGGGATTGAGCGGGAGAGGGACCTACAATGAGCAGTTCTTC.